The table lists the clone carrying this TCR beta chain with a few counts. What it binds is unknown. This sample is drawn from a study of CXCR4 blockade with PD-1 therapy in pancreatic cancer. CDR3 length equals 14 residues. Germline loops: CDR1 LNHDA, CDR2 SQIVND (reference sequence). Between the trimmed V and J ends, which lost 4 bases and 3 bases, there was a span of 12 bases. The study, taken as a whole, reports: Tumors were clonally expanded, mean approximately 0.14 versus 0.053 in healthy blood. Only TCRbeta chains were sequenced here.

Libraries were prepared by immunoSEQ multiplex PCR; TCRdb keeps only in-frame clonotypes and omits some of them. The data show just under 6,000 clones, with less than 40% seen just once and less than 15% held by the top ten. The J gene is TRBJ1-1, the V gene TRBV19; D gene ambiguous. This TCR derives from a human donor with pancreatic ductal adenocarcinoma. Material for sequencing was tumor tissue. CDR3 protein: CASSTDSEYTEAFF. DNA for the CDR3: TGTGCCAGTAGTACGGACTCAGAATACACTGAAGCTTTCTTT.